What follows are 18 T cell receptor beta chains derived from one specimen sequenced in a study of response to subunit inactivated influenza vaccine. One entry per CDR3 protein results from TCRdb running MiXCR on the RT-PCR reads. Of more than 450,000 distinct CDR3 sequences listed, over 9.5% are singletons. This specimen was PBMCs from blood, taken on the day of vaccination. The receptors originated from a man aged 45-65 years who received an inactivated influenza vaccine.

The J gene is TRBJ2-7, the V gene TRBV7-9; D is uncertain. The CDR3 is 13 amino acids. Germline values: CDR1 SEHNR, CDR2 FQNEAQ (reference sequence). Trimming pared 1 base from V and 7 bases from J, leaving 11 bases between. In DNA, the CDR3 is TGTGCCAGCAGCTTAGATGTTCCCGGGGAGCAGTACTTC. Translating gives CASSLDVPGEQYF.

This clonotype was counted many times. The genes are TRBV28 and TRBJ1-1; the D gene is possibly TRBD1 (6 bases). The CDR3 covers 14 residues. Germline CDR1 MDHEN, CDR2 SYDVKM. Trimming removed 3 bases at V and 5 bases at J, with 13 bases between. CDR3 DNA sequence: TGTGCCAGCAGTTTCATCAGGGGCTGGACTGAAGCTTTCTTT. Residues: CASSFIRGWTEAFF.

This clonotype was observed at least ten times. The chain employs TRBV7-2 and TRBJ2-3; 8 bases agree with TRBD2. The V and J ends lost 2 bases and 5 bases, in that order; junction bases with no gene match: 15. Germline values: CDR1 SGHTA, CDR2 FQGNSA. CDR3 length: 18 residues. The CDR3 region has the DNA TGTGCCAGCAGCTTATCGAGACTAGCGAGGTGGGGTTTAGATACGCAGTATTTT. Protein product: CASSLSRLARWGLDTQYF.

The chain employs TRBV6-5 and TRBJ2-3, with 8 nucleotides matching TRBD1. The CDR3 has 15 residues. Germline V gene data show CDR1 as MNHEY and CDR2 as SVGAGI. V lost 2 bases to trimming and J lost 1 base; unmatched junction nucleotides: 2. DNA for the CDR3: TGTGCCAGCAGTTACGTGGACAGGGGCACAGATACGCAGTATTTT. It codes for CASSYVDRGTDTQYF.

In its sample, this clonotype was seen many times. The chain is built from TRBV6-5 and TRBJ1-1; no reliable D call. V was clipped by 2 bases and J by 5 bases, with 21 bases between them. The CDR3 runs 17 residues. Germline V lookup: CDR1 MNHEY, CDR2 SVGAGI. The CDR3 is CASSYIPMASRVTEAFF. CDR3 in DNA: TGTGCCAGCAGTTACATCCCGATGGCCTCTCGGGTGACTGAAGCTTTCTTT.

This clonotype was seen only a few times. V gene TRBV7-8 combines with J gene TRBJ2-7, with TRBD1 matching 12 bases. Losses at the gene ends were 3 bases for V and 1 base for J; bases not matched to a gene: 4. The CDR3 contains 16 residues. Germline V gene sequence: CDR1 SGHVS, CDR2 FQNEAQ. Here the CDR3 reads CASSFPGQGASYEQYF. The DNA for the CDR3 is TGTGCCAGCAGCTTTCCGGGACAGGGGGCTTCCTACGAGCAGTACTTC.

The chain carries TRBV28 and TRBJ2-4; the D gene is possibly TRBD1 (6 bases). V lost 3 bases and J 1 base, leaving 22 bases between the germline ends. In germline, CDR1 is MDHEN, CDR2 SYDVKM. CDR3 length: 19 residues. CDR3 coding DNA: TGTGCCAGCAGTTTTCCTTCTGGGGGCGCAAAGGGGGCCAAAAACATTCAGTACTTC. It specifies CASSFPSGGAKGAKNIQYF.

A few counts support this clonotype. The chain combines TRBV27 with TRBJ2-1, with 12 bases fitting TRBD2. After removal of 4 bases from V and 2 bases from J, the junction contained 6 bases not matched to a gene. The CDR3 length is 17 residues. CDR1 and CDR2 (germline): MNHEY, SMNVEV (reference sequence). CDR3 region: CASSSRTSGATYNEQFF. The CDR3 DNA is TGTGCCAGCAGTTCAAGGACTAGCGGGGCAACCTACAATGAGCAGTTCTTC.

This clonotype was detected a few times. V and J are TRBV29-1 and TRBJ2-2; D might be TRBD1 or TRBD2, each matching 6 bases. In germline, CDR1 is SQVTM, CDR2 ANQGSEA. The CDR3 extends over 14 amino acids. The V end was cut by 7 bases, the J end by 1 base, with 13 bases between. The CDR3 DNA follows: TGCAGCGCTGACGGGGGCCAGAACACCGGGGAGCTGTTTTTT. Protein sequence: CSADGGQNTGELFF.

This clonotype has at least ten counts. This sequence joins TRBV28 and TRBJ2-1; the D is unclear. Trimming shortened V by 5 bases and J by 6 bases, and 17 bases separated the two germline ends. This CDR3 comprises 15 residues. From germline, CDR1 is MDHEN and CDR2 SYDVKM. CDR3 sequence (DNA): TGTGCCAGCAGTCCCCTCGAGCGAACAAGCAATGAGCAGTTCTTC. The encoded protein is CASSPLERTSNEQFF.

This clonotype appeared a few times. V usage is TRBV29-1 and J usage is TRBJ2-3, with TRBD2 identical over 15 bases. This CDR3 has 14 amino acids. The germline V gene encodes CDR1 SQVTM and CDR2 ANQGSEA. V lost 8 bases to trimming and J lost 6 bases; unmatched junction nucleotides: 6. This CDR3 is CSSPGTSGGDTQYF. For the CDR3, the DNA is TGCAGCTCCCCCGGGACTAGCGGGGGGGATACGCAGTATTTT.

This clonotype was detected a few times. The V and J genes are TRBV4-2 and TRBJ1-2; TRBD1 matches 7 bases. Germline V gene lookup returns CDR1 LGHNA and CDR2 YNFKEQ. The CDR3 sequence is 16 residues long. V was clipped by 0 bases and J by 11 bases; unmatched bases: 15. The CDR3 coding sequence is TGTGCCAGCAGCCAAGAATTCGGGATGAAGGGGGCCCCATACACCTTC. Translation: CASSQEFGMKGAPYTF.

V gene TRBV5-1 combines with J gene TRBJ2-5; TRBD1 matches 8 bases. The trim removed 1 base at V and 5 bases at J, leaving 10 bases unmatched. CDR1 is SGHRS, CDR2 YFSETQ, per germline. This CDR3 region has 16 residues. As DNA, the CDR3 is TGCGCCAGCAGCTTGCAAGGAGGACAGGGTGGTGAGACCCAGTACTTC. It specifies CASSLQGGQGGETQYF.

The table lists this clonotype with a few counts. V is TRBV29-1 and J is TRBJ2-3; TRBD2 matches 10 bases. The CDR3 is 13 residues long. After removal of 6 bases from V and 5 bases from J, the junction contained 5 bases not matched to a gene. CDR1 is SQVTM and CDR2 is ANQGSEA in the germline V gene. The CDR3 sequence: CSVVAGGVDTQYF. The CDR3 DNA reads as TGCAGCGTCGTAGCGGGGGGCGTAGATACGCAGTATTTT.

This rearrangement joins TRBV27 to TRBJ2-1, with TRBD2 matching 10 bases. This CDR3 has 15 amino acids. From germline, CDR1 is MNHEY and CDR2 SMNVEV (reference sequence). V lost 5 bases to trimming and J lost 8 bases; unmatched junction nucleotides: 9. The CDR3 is CASSPPSGRFYEQFF. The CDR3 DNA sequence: TGTGCCAGCAGTCCCCCTAGCGGGAGATTCTATGAGCAGTTCTTC.

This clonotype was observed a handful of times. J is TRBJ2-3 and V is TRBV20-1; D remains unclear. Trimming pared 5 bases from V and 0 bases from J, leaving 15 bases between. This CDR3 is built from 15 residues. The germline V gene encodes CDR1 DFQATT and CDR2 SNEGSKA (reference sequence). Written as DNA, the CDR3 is TGCAGTGCTCATCACTTGCGAGCTAGCACAGATACGCAGTATTTT. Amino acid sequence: CSAHHLRASTDTQYF.

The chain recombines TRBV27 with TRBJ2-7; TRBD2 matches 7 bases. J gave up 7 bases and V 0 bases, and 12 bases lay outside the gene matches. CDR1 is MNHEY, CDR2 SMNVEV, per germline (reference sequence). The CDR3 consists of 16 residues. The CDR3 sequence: CASSLSTVGGPREQYF. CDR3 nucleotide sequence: TGTGCCAGCAGTTTATCGACGGTGGGAGGGCCGAGAGAGCAGTACTTC.

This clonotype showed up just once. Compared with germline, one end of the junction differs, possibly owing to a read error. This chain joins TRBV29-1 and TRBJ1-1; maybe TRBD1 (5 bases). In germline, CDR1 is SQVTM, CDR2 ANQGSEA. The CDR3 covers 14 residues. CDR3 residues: CSAAKQVGNTGAFF. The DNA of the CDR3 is TGCAGCGCTGCGAAACAGGTGGGGAACACTGGAGCTTTCTTT.